This T cell receptor (beta chain) was profiled in a study of Ad26.COV2.S vaccination and SARS-CoV-2 variants. The protocol was immunoSEQ multiplex PCR, while the TCRdb copy is restricted to in-frame clones and leaves out a portion. The data hold around 350,000 clones, with about 90% observed a single time. This CDR3 comprises 16 residues. The V segment lost 4 bases and the J segment 2 bases; nucleotides outside the gene matches: 5. Germline lookup yields CDR1 MNHEY and CDR2 SVGAGI. Details on this clone: No antigen is known for it.

Study observations and caveats: Comparable non-spike TCR breadth was observed in vaccine and placebo recipients. The study found higher spike-specific TCR breadth in vaccine than placebo recipients.

The material was peripheral blood, obtained after recovery from COVID-19. This chain links TRBV6-5 with TRBJ2-7; TRBD2 matches at 13 bases. This receptor was taken from a human donor who had recovered from COVID-19. The CDR3 protein is CASSSGLAGVAYEQYF. CDR3 coding DNA: TGTGCCAGCAGTTCAGGACTAGCGGGGGTCGCCTACGAGCAGTACTTC.